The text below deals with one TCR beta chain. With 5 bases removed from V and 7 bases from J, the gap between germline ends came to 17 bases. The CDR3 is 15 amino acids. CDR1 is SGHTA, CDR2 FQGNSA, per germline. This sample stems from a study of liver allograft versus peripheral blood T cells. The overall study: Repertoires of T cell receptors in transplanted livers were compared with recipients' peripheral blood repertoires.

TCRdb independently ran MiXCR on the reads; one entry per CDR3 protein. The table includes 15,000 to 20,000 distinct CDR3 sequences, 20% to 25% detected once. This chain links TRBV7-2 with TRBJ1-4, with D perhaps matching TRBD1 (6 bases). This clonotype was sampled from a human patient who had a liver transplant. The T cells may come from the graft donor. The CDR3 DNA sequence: TGTGCCAGCAGCCCCCAGAGTCTCAGGGGTGAAAAACTGTTTTTT. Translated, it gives CASSPQSLRGEKLFF.